The 14 T cell receptor beta chains below come from one sample, sequenced in a study of preoperative IRX-2 immunotherapy in early breast cancer. Some clones are missing from TCRdb's copy, which holds only in-frame ones; the method was immunoSEQ multiplex PCR. The repertoire holds approximately 98,000 clones, with around 86% as singletons. Indicated treatment: preoperative locoregional IRX-2 cytokine immunotherapy. This specimen consisted of tumor tissue, obtained after IRX-2 immunotherapy. The source is a human donor with breast cancer.

The chain combines TRBV5-1 with TRBJ1-2, with 9 bases fitting TRBD1. CDR3 size: 16 residues. Trimming removed 3 bases from V and 4 bases from J; junction bases left unmatched: 10. Per germline, CDR1 SGHRS and CDR2 YFSETQ. The CDR3 region is CASSYGTTGGTYGYTF. CDR3 DNA: TGCGCCAGCAGCTACGGGACGACAGGGGGTACCTATGGCTACACCTTC.

This clone was observed a handful of times. The chain carries TRBV7-7 and TRBJ1-6, with D possibly being TRBD1 (5 bases). CDR3 length: 15 residues. CDR1 is SSHAT and CDR2 is FNYEAQ in the germline V gene (reference sequence). Deletions cut 2 bases from V and 7 bases from J, with 12 bases between. CDR3 coding DNA: TGTGCCAGCAGCTTAACGGGGGGAGGCAATTCACCCCTCCACTTT. The encoded protein is CASSLTGGGNSPLHF.

Comments on this clone: The sample carries other DNA sequences with the same CDR3. The chain uses TRBV6-8 and TRBJ1-5, with a possible D match to TRBD1 (5 bases). The CDR3 runs to 14 residues. Deletions cut 2 bases from V and 3 bases from J, with 8 bases between. Germline CDR1 reads MNHGY; CDR2 reads SAAAGT. As DNA, the CDR3 is TGTGCCAGCAGTTACGGGGGAGACAATCAGCCCCAGCATTTT. Translating gives CASSYGGDNQPQHF.

The gene calls are TRBV30 and TRBJ2-7; D gene uncertain. The germline V gene has CDR1 GTSNPN and CDR2 SVGIG (reference sequence). V was clipped by 3 bases and J by 0 bases, with 3 bases between them. This CDR3 is built from 11 residues. CDR3 protein: CAWSDSYEQYF. CDR3 nucleotides: TGTGCCTGGAGCGACTCCTACGAGCAGTACTTC.

J is TRBJ2-6 and V is TRBV7-4; TRBD2 is a possible D gene (7 bases). This CDR3 is built from 19 residues. The germline V gene encodes CDR1 SGHVT and CDR2 SQSDAQ. Trimming took off 2 bases at V and 0 bases at J, with 17 bases between the two ends. This CDR3 is CASSLNPGGGHSGANVLTF. In DNA form, the CDR3 reads TGTGCCAGCAGCTTAAACCCGGGCGGGGGCCACTCTGGGGCCAACGTCCTGACTTTC.

The chain employs TRBV29-1 and TRBJ1-5, with 7 nucleotides matching TRBD1. There are 14 residues in the CDR3. The trim removed 4 bases at V and 1 base at J, leaving 4 bases unmatched. Germline CDR1 and CDR2: SQVTM and ANQGSEA. DNA for the CDR3: TGCAGCGTTGGGGACAGAGTGAGCAATCAGCCCCAGCATTTT. It translates to CSVGDRVSNQPQHF.

This clone was found once. V is TRBV5-1 and J is TRBJ2-3, with D tentatively TRBD1 or TRBD2 (5 bases each). Germline V gene sequence: CDR1 SGHRS, CDR2 YFSETQ. This CDR3 is built from 16 residues. V was clipped by 3 bases and J by 3 bases, with 17 bases between them. Here the CDR3 DNA reads TGCGCCAGCAGCTCAAAAGTCGGGGACGGTACAGATACGCAGTATTTT. It codes for CASSSKVGDGTDTQYF. The whole variable domain, remainder taken from reference TRBV5-1 and TRBJ2-3, is KAGVTQTPRYLIKTRGQQVTLSCSPISGHRSVSWYQQTPGQGLQFLFEYFSETQRNKGNFPGRFSGRQFSNSRSEMNVSTLELGDSALYLCASSSKVGDGTDTQYFGPGTRLTVL.

The V call is TRBV5-1, the J call TRBJ2-7; no clear D. The V gene lost 2 bases and the J gene lost 0 bases, with 15 bases spanning the gap. This CDR3 has 16 residues. Germline-derived CDR1 and CDR2 are SGHRS and YFSETQ. CDR3 sequence: CASSFELGTSSYEQYF. The CDR3 DNA reads as TGCGCCAGCAGCTTTGAGTTGGGCACGAGCTCCTACGAGCAGTACTTC.

The chain employs TRBV7-5 and TRBJ2-1; the table assigns TRBD1, which was not confirmed against the DNA. TRBV7-5 is given as a pseudogene. The CDR3 contains 15 residues. CDR3 in DNA: TGTGCCAGCAGCGAGCAGGGTCGCGTCTACAATGAGCAGTTCTTC. Protein sequence: CASSEQGRVYNEQFF.

This clone was found once. J is TRBJ2-2 and V is TRBV5-1; the match to TRBD1 covers 8 bases. The V segment lost 0 bases and the J segment 6 bases; nucleotides outside the gene matches: 4. Looked up from germline, CDR1 is SGHRS and CDR2 is YFSETQ. The CDR3 contains 15 residues. CDR3 DNA: TGCGCCAGCAGCTTGGAGCAGGGGGCGGCCGGGGAGCTGTTTTTT. Protein: CASSLEQGAAGELFF.

This clone was detected only a few times. The junction departs from the called germline gene at one end, perhaps through a read error. The chain uses TRBV7-6 and TRBJ2-1; the D gene is possibly TRBD1 (5 bases). This CDR3 is 14 amino acids long. Looked up from germline, CDR1 is SGHVS and CDR2 is FNYEAQ. CDR3: CASSTGQDSNEQFF. For the CDR3, the DNA is TGTGCTAGCAGCACAGGACAAGACAGCAATGAGCAGTTCTTC.

This chain connects TRBV10-2 to TRBJ2-7, with 7 bases aligning to TRBD2. The CDR3 loop spans 14 amino acids. The germline V gene has CDR1 WSHSY and CDR2 SAAADI. The V and J ends lost 9 bases and 6 bases, in that order; junction bases with no gene match: 14. DNA of the CDR3: TGCGCCAGTTCCACTGGACTAGGCGGGCGCGAGCAGTACTTC. Translated, it gives CASSTGLGGREQYF.

The table lists this clone with a count of one. This chain links TRBV7-1 with TRBJ2-1, with a weak D call TRBD2 (6 bases). TRBV7-1 is placed among ORFs of uncertain function. With 4 bases removed from V and 1 base from J, the gap between germline ends came to 11 bases. The CDR3 has 15 residues. DNA for the CDR3: TGTGCCAGCAGCTTAGGGGCGGGATCCTACAATGAGCAGTTCTTC. It codes for CASSLGAGSYNEQFF.

J is TRBJ1-1 and V is TRBV10-3, with D tentatively TRBD1 (5 bases). The CDR3 is 14 residues long. Germline assignment: CDR1 ENHRY and CDR2 SYGVKD. With 0 bases removed from V and 10 bases from J, the gap between germline ends came to 15 bases. CDR3 sequence reads: CAISESQGRIGAFF. The CDR3 DNA sequence: TGTGCCATCAGTGAGTCCCAGGGTCGTATAGGAGCTTTCTTT.